This T cell receptor beta chain was documented in a study of T cells in Graves' hyperthyroidism and ophthalmopathy. This CDR3 spans 16 amino acids. Germline CDR1 SGDLS, CDR2 YYNGEE. RNA transcripts yielded amplified TCR beta CDR3 regions. Primed by the HTBI set, a first-round RT-PCR was run on the TCR CDR3. TCRdb itself ran the multiplex PCR reads through MiXCR, one entry per CDR3 protein. Of hundreds of thousands of distinct CDR3 sequences listed, roughly 17% are singletons. Points on this clonotype: One end of the junction varies from germline; a read error may be responsible.

Sequenced: blood. The sequence was collected from a woman aged 18-29 years with Graves' hyperthyroidism. The chain carries TRBV9 and TRBJ2-2, with D tentatively TRBD1 or TRBD2 (5 bases each). Here the CDR3 DNA reads TGTGCCAGCAGCTACGGGGCTAACCCGAACACCGGGGAGCAGTTTTTT. Translated, it gives CASSYGANPNTGEQFF.